Listed below are T cell receptor beta chains from one sample, sequenced in a study of STAT5B mutations in CD4+ large granular lymphocyte leukemia. Sequencing was performed with immunoSEQ multiplex PCR; in TCRdb, only in-frame clones are kept and a portion is missing. The sample includes 23,000 or so clones, approximately 75% of them seen just once. Sequencing was performed on CD4+ T cells from blood buffy coats. These receptors came from a human donor in good health. The CDR3 runs from the conserved cysteine through the conserved F or W. The order of the fields is clone size, V gene, J gene, D gene, CDR3 DNA, CDR3 protein. The D gene is left open where the match is weak. Rows give clone size only sometimes, using once, few, many, or a class for an expanded clone.

-	TRBV20-1	TRBJ2-5	-	TGCAGTGCTACAAATTGGCCTAGCCAGTACTTC	CSATNWPSQYF
-	TRBV5-1	TRBJ2-3	-	TGCGCCAGCAGCTTTGGGCTGGCGACTAGCACAGATACGCAGTATTTT	CASSFGLATSTDTQYF
-	TRBV5-1	TRBJ1-5	-	TGCGCCAGCAGCTTGGAAGGGGCGGGGAATCAGCCCCAGCATTTT	CASSLEGAGNQPQHF
-	TRBV5-6	TRBJ2-7	TRBD2	TGTGCCAGCAGCTTGTCTTCCGGACTAGCTACCTTC	CASSLSSGLATF
-	TRBV20-1	TRBJ2-7	-	TGCAGTGCAACGACCCCCTACGAGCAGTACTTC	CSATTPYEQYF
-	TRBV5-4	TRBJ1-1	-	TGTGCCAGCACCCCGGGTGGGCAAAACACTGAAGCTTTCTTT	CASTPGGQNTEAFF
-	TRBV2	TRBJ1-1	TRBD1	TGTGCCAGCAGTGAAGCCTCAAGGACAGGGGGTAACGCTTTCTTT	CASSEASRTGGNAFF
-	TRBV2	TRBJ1-2	-	TGTGCCAGCTCCCCGCGGGGAGCTAACTATGGCTACACCTTC	CASSPRGANYGYTF
-	TRBV28	TRBJ2-7	TRBD2	TGTGCCAGCAGTTTAACCCGAGCGGGGGCCTACGAGCAGTACTTC	CASSLTRAGAYEQYF
-	TRBV19	TRBJ2-6	-	TGTGCCAGTAGGGGCCGGGACGGAGGGTCTTCTGGGGCCAACGTCCTGACTTTC	CASRGRDGGSSGANVLTF
-	TRBV7-6	TRBJ2-7	-	TGTGCCAGCAGCTTAAGCCCCTACGAGCAGTACTTC	CASSLSPYEQYF
-	TRBV18	TRBJ1-4	TRBD1	TGTGCCAGCTCAACGACAGGGTCGGTTGAAAAACTGTTTTTT	CASSTTGSVEKLFF
-	TRBV29-1	TRBJ1-1	TRBD1	TGCAGCGGGGGACAGGGGAACACTGAAGCTTTCTTT	CSGGQGNTEAFF
-	TRBV27	TRBJ2-2	TRBD1	TGTGCCAGCAGTTTGTTTGGGACAGTGAACACCGGGGAGCTGTTTTTT	CASSLFGTVNTGELFF
once	TRBV27	TRBJ1-5	-	TGTGCCAGCAGACGGGAGGGTGGCAATCAGCCCCAGCATTTT	CASRREGGNQPQHF
-	TRBV5-1	TRBJ2-1	-	TGCGCCAGCAGCTTGGTGGACAGCAATGAGCAGTTCTTC	CASSLVDSNEQFF
-	TRBV5-4	TRBJ1-3	-	TGTGCCAGCAGCTTGGGGCCCTCTGGACAGACAAACACCATATATTTT	CASSLGPSGQTNTIYF
-	TRBV9	TRBJ2-7	-	TGTGCCAGCAGCGTAGGGGCAGGGGCCTCTTCCGAGCAGTACTTC	CASSVGAGASSEQYF
-	TRBV28	TRBJ2-3	TRBD1	TGTGCCAGCAGTTGGACAGGGGCTAGCACAGATACGCAGTATTTT	CASSWTGASTDTQYF
-	TRBV7-2	TRBJ1-2	-	TGTGCCAGCAGCCCTTCGTCAGGTACCCGAGGCTTTGGCTACACCTTC	CASSPSSGTRGFGYTF
-	TRBV5-1	TRBJ1-1	TRBD1	TGCGCCAGCAGCTTGGACAGGGGGTTTGAAGCTTTCTTT	CASSLDRGFEAFF
-	TRBV6-6	TRBJ2-5	-	TGTGCCAGCAGCTTAGTCGGAAGCGGGGAGACCCAGTACTTC	CASSLVGSGETQYF
-	TRBV4-3	TRBJ1-5	-	TGCGCCAGCAGCCAATTTGTAGCGGGCAATCAGCCCCAGCATTTT	CASSQFVAGNQPQHF
-	TRBV19	TRBJ2-6	TRBD1	TGTGCCAGTAACAGAGGACAGGGTCGCTCTGGGGCCAACGTCCTGACTTTC	CASNRGQGRSGANVLTF
-	TRBV28	TRBJ1-4	-	TGTGCCAGCAGTGTCGTGGGTGAAAAACTGTTTTTT	CASSVVGEKLFF
-	TRBV12-5	TRBJ1-3	-	TGTGCTAGTGGTTTGGCCCCGACCCTACGTAATGGAAACACCATATATTTT	CASGLAPTLRNGNTIYF
once	TRBV30	TRBJ2-6	-	TGTGCCTGGAGCGCAGGGATAGGTGGGGCCAACGTCCTGACTTTC	CAWSAGIGGANVLTF
few	TRBV30	TRBJ1-1	TRBD1	TGTGCCGGAAGAATCACAGGGGGCTGGGAAGCTTTCTTT	CAGRITGGWEAFF
-	TRBV4-2	TRBJ2-7	TRBD2	TGTGCCAGCAGCCGGGGAGGGGCTATCGCGGTCCACGAGCAGTACTTC	CASSRGGAIAVHEQYF
-	TRBV7-3	TRBJ2-7	TRBD2	TGTGCCAGCAGCTTAACGTCGGGACTATCGGCGGGCGAGCAGTACTTC	CASSLTSGLSAGEQYF
-	TRBV19	TRBJ2-7	-	TGTGCCAGTAGTAGACAGGGCGGGACCTACGAGCAGTACTTC	CASSRQGGTYEQYF
few	TRBV7-2	TRBJ1-2	TRBD1	TGTGCCAGCAGCCCGGGGGACAGGGGGCGCAGTGGCTACACCTTC	CASSPGDRGRSGYTF
-	TRBV7-3	TRBJ1-6	-	TGTGCCAGCAGCTTGACCCTAAATTCACCCCTCCACTTT	CASSLTLNSPLHF
-	TRBV6-6	TRBJ1-1	-	TGTGCCAGCAGTTACTCCGGTAGTGAAGCTTTCTTT	CASSYSGSEAFF
few	TRBV7-9	TRBJ1-1	TRBD1	TGTGCCAGCAGCTTAGGGACAGGGGTTGAAGCTTTCTTT	CASSLGTGVEAFF